This TCR beta chain was captured in a study of beta chain features in type 1 diabetes. TCRB transcripts that were expressed got sequenced, as all of the isolated RNA had been reverse transcribed. Deep immunoSEQ sequencing covered naive, central memory and regulatory T cell samples. TCRdb's copy holds only in-frame clones and misses some; the assay was immunoSEQ multiplex PCR. The repertoire holds hundreds of thousands of clones, with around 13% as singletons. The study's findings and limits: More deletions and fewer insertions at VDJ junctions were seen in type 1 diabetes patients. The naive, central memory and Treg TCRB repertoires of patients appeared to be more similar to one another than those of healthy donors. Within each of all four CD4+ subsets, Type 1 diabetes patients had TCRB CDR3s that were moderately but significantly shorter.

CDR1 is SGHRS and CDR2 is YFSETQ in the germline V gene. This CDR3 is built from 14 residues. V was shortened by 2 bases and J by 3 bases, with 11 bases between the two germline ends. On this clone itself: Antigen specificity is unknown.

Researchers reported sorting CD4+ naive, central memory, regulatory and stem cell-like memory cells via CD45RO/CCR7/CD25/CD127/CD95/CD27. The chain has TRBV5-1 and TRBJ2-5; TRBD1 might be the D (6 bases). The source is a woman between 18 and 30 years old with type 1 diabetes. Material for sequencing was naive CD4+ T cells from blood. The CDR3 region has the DNA TGCGCCAGCAGCTTCCCGGACAGAGAAGAGACCCAGTACTTC. It codes for CASSFPDREETQYF.